This T cell receptor (beta chain) originates from a study of cytomegalovirus exposure and HLA in healthy donors. As for this clone: Antigen: not known.

A multiplex PCR was run with 60 Vbeta primers and 13 Jbeta primers. Generated by immunoSEQ multiplex PCR, the TCRdb table keeps only in-frame clones and is missing some. The profile covers 250,000 to 300,000 clones, with around 90% appearing a single time and 1.7% taken by the ten largest. This CDR3 comprises 14 residues. With 1 base removed from V and 3 bases from J, the gap between germline ends came to 7 bases. Germline loops: CDR1 SEHNR, CDR2 FQNEAQ (reference sequence). Overall study results and limits: A cluster of highly shared sequence variants was likely a sequencing artifact.

The chain couples TRBV7-9 to TRBJ1-5; D unclear. Sequences were obtained from PBMCs. The TCR originated in a girl aged 2 to 10 in good health and CMV-seronegative. The CDR3 is CASSLGRDNQPQHF. The CDR3 DNA is TGTGCCAGCAGCTTAGGCCGGGACAATCAGCCCCAGCATTTT.